A single sample is the source of the 16 T cell receptor beta chains below, sequenced in a study of shared clonotypes between healthy human individuals. The method was immunoSEQ multiplex PCR; TCRdb's version includes in-frame clones alone and lacks a portion of them. The sample lists approximately 2,000,000 clones, approximately 90% occurring once. Sequencing was done on a sample of naive CD4+ T cells from PBMCs. Noted subset: CD45RA+ positively selected. The receptors were gathered from a man younger than 35 in good health. Some clones in this sample may be carry-over from other donors' samples.

The rearrangement uses TRBV9 and TRBJ2-5; 9 nucleotides line up with TRBD2. J lost 1 base, V lost 2 bases, and 3 bases had no gene match. Germline V lookup: CDR1 SGDLS, CDR2 YYNGEE. The length of the CDR3 is 15 residues. CDR3 DNA: TGTGCCAGCAGCGTGGGTAGCGGGGGCCAAGAGACCCAGTACTTC. Translated, it gives CASSVGSGGQETQYF.

The chain recombines TRBV10-3 with TRBJ2-1, with a possible D match to TRBD2 (6 bases). V was pared by 2 bases and J by 6 bases, with 17 bases between. The germline gives CDR1 ENHRY, CDR2 SYGVKD. This CDR3 comprises 16 residues. CDR3 amino acids: CAISERAGGATNEQFF. The CDR3 DNA reads as TGTGCCATCAGTGAGCGTGCGGGCGGGGCGACCAATGAGCAGTTCTTC.

The rearrangement uses TRBV27 and TRBJ2-7; TRBD1 aligns across 8 bases. The CDR3 contains 14 residues. The V gene end was trimmed by 6 bases and the J gene end by 1 base; junction bases not matched to a gene: 5. Germline V gene sequence: CDR1 MNHEY, CDR2 SMNVEV (reference sequence). The CDR3 region is CASSAQGDSYEQYF. CDR3 nucleotides: TGTGCCAGCAGCGCACAGGGGGATTCCTACGAGCAGTACTTC.

This chain links TRBV5-1 with TRBJ2-1, with a possible D match to TRBD2 (5 bases). CDR3 length: 15 residues. V was clipped by 0 bases and J by 5 bases, with 12 bases between them. The germline V gene encodes CDR1 SGHRS and CDR2 YFSETQ. CDR3 in DNA: TGCGCCAGCAGCTTGGTGGTAGCGTCCCACAATGAGCAGTTCTTC. Protein product: CASSLVVASHNEQFF. The full variable domain, with the rest looked up from reference TRBV5-1 and TRBJ2-1, is KAGVTQTPRYLIKTRGQQVTLSCSPISGHRSVSWYQQTPGQGLQFLFEYFSETQRNKGNFPGRFSGRQFSNSRSEMNVSTLELGDSALYLCASSLVVASHNEQFFGPGTRLTVL.

The J gene is TRBJ2-7, the V gene TRBV28; 11 nucleotides align to TRBD2. The CDR3 runs 14 residues. Germline CDR1 reads MDHEN; CDR2 reads SYDVKM. V shed 3 bases and J 6 bases; nucleotides not matched to a gene: 4. CDR3 in amino acids: CASSFGLAGGEQYF. CDR3 nucleotides: TGTGCCAGCAGTTTCGGGCTAGCGGGAGGCGAGCAGTACTTC.

CDR3 sequence reads: CASSLITDTEAFF. As DNA, the CDR3 is TGTGCCAGCAGCCTTATTACGGACACTGAAGCTTTCTTT. The chain joins TRBV28 to TRBJ1-1; no clear D. Germline-derived CDR1 and CDR2 are MDHEN and SYDVKM. This CDR3 has 13 amino acids. V was clipped by 6 bases and J by 3 bases, with 11 bases between them.

This clone was counted between two and nine times. V and J are TRBV11-2 and TRBJ1-1, with D hard to call. Looked up from germline, CDR1 is SGHAT and CDR2 is FQNNGV. The V end lost 2 bases, the J end lost 7 bases, and 8 bases lay between the germline ends. The CDR3 is 12 residues long. The CDR3: CASSLSSIEAFF. The CDR3 DNA sequence: TGTGCCAGCAGCTTATCATCCATTGAAGCTTTCTTT. The complete variable domain, with remaining parts taken from reference TRBV11-2 and TRBJ1-1, reads EAGVAQSPRYKIIEKRQSVAFWCNPISGHATLYWYQQILGQGPKLLIQFQNNGVVDDSQLPKDRFSAERLKGVDSTLKIQPAKLEDSAVYLCASSLSSIEAFFGQGTRLTVV.

V and J are TRBV11-3 and TRBJ2-3; 8 bases fit TRBD1. CDR1 SGHNT and CDR2 YENEEA come from the germline V gene. Unmatched junction bases numbered 5, after V lost 1 base and J lost 5 bases. The CDR3 runs 15 residues. CDR3 nucleotide sequence: TGTGCCAGCAGCTTAGGACAGGGGTTTGAAGATACGCAGTATTTT. Its translation: CASSLGQGFEDTQYF.

J is TRBJ2-7 and V is TRBV2; D may be TRBD1 (6 bases). V was trimmed by 7 bases and J by 6 bases, leaving 13 bases between them. This CDR3 is 12 amino acids long. Germline CDR1 reads SNHLY; CDR2 reads FYNNEI. The CDR3 nucleotides read TGTGCCAGCACAGACAGGATGCCCGAGCAGTACTTC. This gives the protein CASTDRMPEQYF.

CDR3 amino acids: CASSEGTPTYNEQFF. In DNA form, the CDR3 reads TGTGCCAGCAGTGAAGGGACACCTACCTACAATGAGCAGTTCTTC. The chain has TRBV2 and TRBJ2-1; weak D call: TRBD1 (5 bases). CDR1 is SNHLY and CDR2 is FYNNEI in the germline V gene. V lost 1 base, J lost 2 bases, and 9 bases lay in between. The CDR3 runs 15 residues.

This chain joins TRBV5-6 and TRBJ2-5, with D possibly TRBD2 on 5 matching bases. CDR1 SGHDT and CDR2 YYEEEE come from the germline V gene. This CDR3 has 14 amino acids. Between the trimmed V and J ends, which lost 5 bases and 5 bases, there was a span of 16 bases. CDR3 DNA sequence: TGTGCCAGCAGACTGGCTCGGGGAACTGAGACCCAGTACTTC. Encoded protein: CASRLARGTETQYF.

The chain is built from TRBV10-3 and TRBJ2-5; 7 nucleotides line up with TRBD1. Germline V gene data show CDR1 as ENHRY and CDR2 as SYGVKD. The CDR3 length is 12 residues. V gave up 8 bases and J gave up 5 bases; unmatched junction bases: 5. The CDR3 reads CAIGDSWETQYF. The CDR3, as DNA: TGTGCCATCGGGGACAGCTGGGAGACCCAGTACTTC.

This chain links TRBV5-1 with TRBJ2-1; D possibly corresponds to TRBD1 (5 bases). Trimming removed 0 bases at V and 3 bases at J, with 13 bases between. This CDR3 has 16 amino acids. Germline loops: CDR1 SGHRS, CDR2 YFSETQ. The CDR3 bases are TGCGCCAGCAGCTTGGATAGGCCAGGGAACTACAATGAGCAGTTCTTC. It yields the protein CASSLDRPGNYNEQFF.

The chain recombines TRBV9 with TRBJ1-1; tentative D call: TRBD1 (6 bases). The germline CDR1 and CDR2 sequences are SGDLS and YYNGEE. There are 15 residues in the CDR3. V dropped 6 bases and J dropped 0 bases, with 15 bases sitting between them. The CDR3 coding sequence is TGTGCCAGCACCTCCGGGGGACACTTGAACACTGAAGCTTTCTTT. Translating gives CASTSGGHLNTEAFF.

The rearrangement joins TRBV27 to TRBJ2-2; 15 nucleotides agree with TRBD2. The CDR3 length is 16 residues. The V and J ends lost 6 bases and 9 bases, in that order; junction bases with no gene match: 8. Germline lookup yields CDR1 MNHEY and CDR2 SMNVEV (reference sequence). This chain's CDR3 is CASSSGLAGGRRELFF. DNA of the CDR3: TGTGCCAGCAGCTCTGGACTAGCGGGAGGGCGACGGGAGCTGTTTTTT.

Regarding this clone: This same CDR3 is encoded by further DNA sequences in the sample. The V call is TRBV14, the J call TRBJ2-7, with 7 bases fitting TRBD2. CDR1 and CDR2 from the germline V gene are SGHDN and FVKESK. This CDR3 is 12 amino acids long. With 4 bases clipped from V and 4 bases from J, the junction kept 1 base outside the gene matches. Here the CDR3 DNA reads TGTGCCAGCAGCCCGGGGGGTTACGAGCAGTACTTC. Protein: CASSPGGYEQYF.